These 14 T cell receptor beta chains were sequenced from one sample in a study of shared clonotypes between healthy human individuals. Assay used: immunoSEQ multiplex PCR; TCRdb lists only in-frame clones, some missing. The sample shows around 2,000,000 clones, 85% to 95% of them seen only once. Naive CD8 isolation took CD45RO-negative cells positively selected for CCR7 and excluded terminally differentiated effector memory CD45RA+ cells. The source material was naive CD8+ T cells from PBMCs. These receptors originate from a man aged 18 to 30 in good health. Some clones in this sample may be carry-over from other donors' samples.

This chain links TRBV7-6 with TRBJ2-5; D possibly uses TRBD1 or TRBD2 (5 bases each). Germline CDR1 and CDR2: SGHVS and FNYEAQ. The CDR3 is 15 residues long. The ends were cut back, 1 base at V and 5 bases at J, with 14 bases in the middle. CDR3 coding DNA: TGTGCCAGCAGCTTAGTCGGGGCGAGTTCCGAGACCCAGTACTTC. Its protein is CASSLVGASSETQYF.

The chain is built from TRBV28 and TRBJ1-4, with 7 bases that match TRBD1. J was trimmed by 8 bases and V by 2 bases; bases with no gene match: 11. Germline lookup yields CDR1 MDHEN and CDR2 SYDVKM. This CDR3 is built from 16 residues. As DNA, the CDR3 is TGTGCCAGCAGTTTAATTCCCCGACAGGGAGGGGAAAAACTGTTTTTT. Translation: CASSLIPRQGGEKLFF.

As concerns this clone: Distinct nucleotide sequences in the sample also encode this CDR3. The rearrangement links TRBV10-2 to TRBJ2-7; D not certain. V was pared by 4 bases and J by 0 bases, with 7 bases between. The CDR3 has 13 amino acids. Germline V gene lookup returns CDR1 WSHSY and CDR2 SAAADI. CDR3 bases: TGCGCCAGCAGTGGTCTGTCCTCCTACGAGCAGTACTTC. The encoded protein is CASSGLSSYEQYF.

V usage is TRBV28 and J usage is TRBJ2-7; the match to TRBD2 covers 16 bases. V dropped 6 bases and J dropped 6; count of bases not matched to a gene: 11. This CDR3 has 17 residues. The germline gives CDR1 MDHEN, CDR2 SYDVKM. CDR3 sequence (DNA): TGTGCCAGCAGGGGACTAGCGGGAGGGCCGCCGCGGGGCGAGCAGTACTTC. Protein sequence: CASRGLAGGPPRGEQYF. The variable domain in full, with the rest retrieved from reference TRBV28 and TRBJ2-7, is DVKVTQSSRYLVKRTGEKVFLECVQDMDHENMFWYRQDPGLGLRLIYFSYDVKMKEKGDIPEGYSVSREKKERFSLILESASTNQTSMYLCASRGLAGGPPRGEQYFGPGTRLTVT.

In nucleotides, the CDR3 is TGTGCCAGCAGCTTACCCGGAGTTTCCTACAATGAGCAGTTCTTC. Its protein product is CASSLPGVSYNEQFF. The genes are TRBV11-3 and TRBJ2-1; the D is unclear. The V end lost 2 bases, the J end lost 1 base, and 9 bases lay between the germline ends. The CDR3 length is 15 residues. In germline, CDR1 is SGHNT, CDR2 YENEEA.

The gene calls are TRBV6-1 and TRBJ1-1; 9 nucleotides agree with TRBD1. The CDR3 is 16 residues long. Germline lookup yields CDR1 MNHNS and CDR2 SASEGT. J was trimmed by 0 bases and V by 3 bases; bases with no gene match: 5. CDR3 amino acids: CASSEDDRGLNTEAFF. The CDR3 DNA sequence: TGTGCCAGCAGTGAGGATGACAGGGGGTTGAACACTGAAGCTTTCTTT.

The rearrangement links TRBV6-6 to TRBJ2-5, with 7 bases identical to TRBD2. TRBJ2-7 matches the DNA end more closely, so the J call is doubtful. Germline lookup yields CDR1 MNHNY and CDR2 SVGAGI (reference sequence). This CDR3 is 11 amino acids long. CDR3 in amino acids: CASTPGGEQYF. The CDR3 region has the DNA TGTGCCAGCACCCCGGGGGGCGAGCAGTACTTC.

The chain carries TRBV29-1 and TRBJ1-1, with 7 positions matching TRBD1. The germline V gene encodes CDR1 SQVTM and CDR2 ANQGSEA. The V gene end was trimmed by 7 bases and the J gene end by 3 bases; junction bases not matched to a gene: 8. The CDR3 spans 13 residues. CDR3: CSALTGIHTEAFF. CDR3 bases: TGCAGCGCCCTGACAGGGATTCACACTGAAGCTTTCTTT.

The rearrangement joins TRBV11-2 to TRBJ2-3; 9 nucleotides line up with TRBD1. V was pared by 2 bases and J by 0 bases, with 9 bases of the junction left unmatched. This CDR3 is built from 18 residues. Germline V gene lookup returns CDR1 SGHAT and CDR2 FQNNGV. CDR3 in amino acids: CASSLSPGTGRSTDTQYF. The CDR3 bases are TGTGCCAGCAGCTTATCCCCCGGGACAGGGAGAAGCACAGATACGCAGTATTTT.

The chain uses TRBV11-1 and TRBJ2-5; 9 bases are a match to TRBD1. CDR3 length: 15 residues. After removal of 5 bases from V and 1 base from J, the junction contained 5 bases not matched to a gene. From germline, CDR1 is SGHAT and CDR2 FQDESV (reference sequence). This chain's CDR3 is CASSPGQGLQETQYF. The CDR3 DNA sequence: TGTGCCAGCAGCCCAGGACAGGGGCTCCAAGAGACCCAGTACTTC. The variable domain in full, with the rest retrieved from reference TRBV11-1 and TRBJ2-5, is EAEVAQSPRYKITEKSQAVAFWCDPISGHATLYWYRQILGQGPELLVQFQDESVVDDSQLPKDRFSAERLKGVDSTLKIQPAELGDSAMYLCASSPGQGLQETQYFGPGTRLLVL.

The chain joins TRBV7-6 to TRBJ1-1; TRBD1 might be the D (6 bases). The ends were cut back, 6 bases at V and 1 base at J, with 15 bases in the middle. The CDR3 is 15 amino acids. Germline CDR1 is SGHVS and CDR2 is FNYEAQ. In DNA form, the CDR3 reads TGTGCCAGCAGTGGGGGGGACACCGGGAACACTGAAGCTTTCTTT. Protein: CASSGGDTGNTEAFF.

This chain links TRBV4-1 with TRBJ2-3; TRBD2 agrees at 9 bases. The CDR3 runs to 17 residues. Germline assignment: CDR1 MGHRA and CDR2 YSYEKL. J was trimmed by 2 bases and V by 1 base; bases with no gene match: 7. CDR3 residues: CASSQGGLAVYTDTQYF. Here the CDR3 DNA reads TGCGCCAGCAGCCAAGGGGGACTAGCCGTCTACACAGATACGCAGTATTTT.

The chain joins TRBV10-2 to TRBJ1-5; D gene unclear. The V and J ends lost 8 bases and 3 bases respectively, with 11 bases between them. Germline loops: CDR1 WSHSY, CDR2 SAAADI. The CDR3 is made up of 13 amino acids. CDR3 protein: CASSERPNQPQHF. In nucleotides, the CDR3 is TGCGCCAGCTCGGAAAGACCCAATCAGCCCCAGCATTTT.

The gene calls are TRBV13 and TRBJ2-7; D tentatively fits TRBD1 or TRBD2 (5 bases each). Trimming left V 5 bases short and J 6 bases short, with 17 bases between. The germline V gene has CDR1 PRHDT and CDR2 FYEKMQ (reference sequence). This CDR3 has 14 amino acids. CDR3 sequence: CASSPGRILGEQYF. DNA for the CDR3: TGTGCCAGCAGCCCGGGACGGATCCTTGGCGAGCAGTACTTC.